This record looks at one T cell receptor (beta chain) sequence and its context. Original processing notes: Estimated nucleated cell counts came from reference gene primer amplification. Clones were sequenced by immunoSEQ multiplex PCR, and TCRdb holds only the in-frame ones, with some missing. That table supplies the V and J calls and clone size; D and trimming were determined from the DNA. This sample has roughly 200,000 clones, with around 91% found just once. The V gene lost 5 bases and the J gene lost 5 bases, with 17 bases spanning the gap. There are 15 residues in the CDR3. Per germline, CDR1 LNHDA and CDR2 SQIVND (reference sequence). The source of the sample is a study of blood T cell repertoires in COVID-19. Background on the study: The samples span acute and convalescent COVID-19 from the United States, Italy and Spain.

The chain has TRBV19 and TRBJ2-3, with a weak D call TRBD1 (6 bases). The TCR originated in a man in his fifties with acute or convalescent COVID-19. Sequences were obtained from peripheral blood. The CDR3 spells CASSSQGRVGDTQYF. The CDR3 DNA reads TGTGCCAGTAGTTCGCAGGGGCGCGTTGGAGATACGCAGTATTTT. Complete variable domain (other parts from reference TRBV19 and TRBJ2-3): DGGITQSPKYLFRKEGQNVTLSCEQNLNHDAMYWYRQDPGQGLRLIYYSQIVNDFQKGDIAEGYSVSREKKESFPLTVTSAQKNPTAFYLCASSSQGRVGDTQYFGPGTRLTVL.